The sequence of this T cell receptor beta chain was determined in a study of blood T cell repertoires in COVID-19. Study details: Sites in the United States, Italy and Spain provided acute and convalescent COVID-19 samples. PBMCs, B-cell-depleted T cells, or T cells provided the cDNA or gDNA that made up the material.

Sequencing used immunoSEQ multiplex PCR; TCRdb keeps in-frame clones, though not all of them. This sample has about 300,000 clones, with around nine tenths found just once. V lost 0 bases and J 7 bases, leaving 9 bases between the germline ends. The CDR3 has 13 residues. Germline CDR1 LGHNA, CDR2 YSLEER. The sequencing input was peripheral blood. This chain joins TRBV4-3 and TRBJ2-5; no clear D gene. This sequence was found in a man between 65 and 80 years old with acute or convalescent COVID-19. The CDR3 region is CASSQEWRGTQYF. The CDR3 DNA follows: TGCGCCAGCAGCCAAGAATGGAGAGGGACCCAGTACTTC.